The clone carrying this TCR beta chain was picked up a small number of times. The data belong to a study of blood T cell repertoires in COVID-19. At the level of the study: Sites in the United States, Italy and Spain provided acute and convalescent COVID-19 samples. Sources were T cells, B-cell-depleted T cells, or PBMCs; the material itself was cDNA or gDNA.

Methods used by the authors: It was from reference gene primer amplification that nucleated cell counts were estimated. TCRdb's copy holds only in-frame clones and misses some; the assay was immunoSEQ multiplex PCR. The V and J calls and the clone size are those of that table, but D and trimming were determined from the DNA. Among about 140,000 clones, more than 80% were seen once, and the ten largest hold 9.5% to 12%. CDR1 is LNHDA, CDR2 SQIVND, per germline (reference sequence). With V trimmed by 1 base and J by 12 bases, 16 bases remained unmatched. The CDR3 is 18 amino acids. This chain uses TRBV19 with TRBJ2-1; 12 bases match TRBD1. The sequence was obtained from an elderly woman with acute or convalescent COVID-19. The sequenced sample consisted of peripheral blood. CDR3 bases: TGTGCCAGTAGTATAGTGGGACAGGGGGCACCGACCCTATTCGGGCAGTTCTTC. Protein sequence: CASSIVGQGAPTLFGQFF.